A single sample is the source of the 30 T cell receptor beta chains below, sequenced in a study of cytomegalovirus exposure and HLA in healthy donors. Vbeta (60) and Jbeta (13) primers were used in the PCR. The method was immunoSEQ multiplex PCR; TCRdb's version includes in-frame clones alone and lacks a portion of them. The sample comprises some 190,000 clones, roughly 77% of which are singletons, and 1.5% to 2% rests with the top ten. Sequencing was done on a sample of PBMCs. The receptor source for this set is a woman in her twenties or thirties in good health and CMV-seronegative.

The gene calls are TRBV30 and TRBJ1-4; 11 nucleotides align to TRBD1. Germline V gene sequence: CDR1 GTSNPN, CDR2 SVGIG (reference sequence). Unmatched junction bases numbered 2, after V lost 3 bases and J lost 8 bases. CDR3 length: 13 amino acids. CDR3 region: CAWRDRGPEKLFF. In nucleotides, the CDR3 is TGTGCCTGGAGGGACAGGGGGCCCGAAAAACTGTTTTTT.

The V call is TRBV30, the J call TRBJ1-1; D is unclear. Germline V gene lookup returns CDR1 GTSNPN and CDR2 SVGIG (reference sequence). The CDR3 extends over 12 amino acids. The V and J ends lost 5 bases and 0 bases respectively, with 7 bases between them. The CDR3 DNA follows: TGTGCCTGGGGGAGTATGAACACTGAAGCTTTCTTT. Translation: CAWGSMNTEAFF.

The J gene is TRBJ2-7, the V gene TRBV6-5; 7 bases are shared with TRBD1. The CDR3 spans 15 residues. The trim removed 3 bases at V and 1 base at J, leaving 6 bases unmatched. CDR1 is MNHEY and CDR2 is SVGAGI in the germline V gene. CDR3 bases: TGTGCCAGCAGTTATTTGGGGACAGCTTCCTACGAGCAGTACTTC. Amino acids: CASSYLGTASYEQYF.

The V call is TRBV19, the J call TRBJ2-7; TRBD2 might be the D (5 bases). Looked up from germline, CDR1 is LNHDA and CDR2 is SQIVND (reference sequence). This CDR3 is built from 12 residues. V lost 8 bases, J lost 3 bases, and 11 bases lay in between. CDR3 loop: CASSGGYYEQYF. In DNA form, the CDR3 reads TGTGCCAGTTCCGGCGGGTACTACGAGCAGTACTTC.

This sequence joins TRBV7-9 and TRBJ2-3; D is possibly TRBD1 (5 bases). The CDR3 consists of 16 residues. V was trimmed by 4 bases and J by 2 bases, leaving 16 bases between them. CDR1 is SEHNR, CDR2 FQNEAQ, per germline (reference sequence). The CDR3 DNA sequence: TGTGCCAGCAGCTCAGAGGACATCGATGACACAGATACGCAGTATTTT. Translated, it gives CASSSEDIDDTDTQYF.

V gene TRBV6-6 combines with J gene TRBJ1-2; the match to TRBD1 covers 7 bases. Germline V gene sequence: CDR1 MNHNY, CDR2 SVGAGI (reference sequence). The CDR3 is 14 amino acids. V gave up 6 bases and J gave up 3 bases; unmatched junction bases: 7. CDR3 loop: CASRRQGGDYGYTF. The CDR3 bases are TGTGCCAGCAGGCGACAGGGAGGCGACTATGGCTACACCTTC.

The sample holds a few counts of this clone. The chain carries TRBV4-1 and TRBJ2-7; 12 positions match TRBD2. Trimming removed 4 bases from V and 3 bases from J; junction bases left unmatched: 10. Looked up from germline, CDR1 is MGHRA and CDR2 is YSYEKL. The CDR3 is made up of 17 amino acids. CDR3 bases: TGCGCCAGCAGCCGGGCCCCTACTAGCGGGGGGTTCTACGAGCAGTACTTC. It specifies CASSRAPTSGGFYEQYF.

The V call is TRBV27, the J call TRBJ1-1; D is unclear. The CDR3 is 19 amino acids. With 0 bases removed from V and 6 bases from J, the gap between germline ends came to 26 bases. The V gene's germline CDR1 is MNHEY and CDR2 SMNVEV (reference sequence). This CDR3 is CASSLSLGRFHGETPEAFF. Written as DNA, the CDR3 is TGTGCCAGCAGTTTATCCCTAGGCAGATTTCACGGGGAGACCCCTGAAGCTTTCTTT.

Points on this clone: Other DNA sequences in this sample translate to the same CDR3. The chain employs TRBV6-1 and TRBJ2-7, with 7 positions matching TRBD1. The germline V gene encodes CDR1 MNHNS and CDR2 SASEGT. Germline trimming cut 6 bases from V and 0 bases from J; bases unmatched to any gene: 2. The CDR3 extends over 13 amino acids. Here the CDR3 reads CASSRGYSYEQYF. In DNA form, the CDR3 reads TGTGCCAGCAGCAGGGGGTACTCCTACGAGCAGTACTTC.

The chain is built from TRBV5-1 and TRBJ1-5; TRBD1 agrees at 10 bases. CDR3 length equals 15 residues. Germline-derived CDR1 and CDR2 are SGHRS and YFSETQ. J was trimmed by 2 bases and V by 4 bases; bases with no gene match: 3. The CDR3 protein is CASSRGTGGNQPQHF. The CDR3 DNA follows: TGCGCCAGCAGCCGCGGGACAGGGGGCAATCAGCCCCAGCATTTT.

The genes are TRBV2 and TRBJ1-2; 7 bases align to TRBD1. Unmatched junction bases numbered 11, after V lost 9 bases and J lost 7 bases. There are 13 residues in the CDR3. CDR1 is SNHLY, CDR2 FYNNEI, per germline. Here the CDR3 DNA reads TGTGCCAGGACCCCCGAAAGGGGGCTTGGCTACACCTTC. This codes for CARTPERGLGYTF.

V is TRBV18 and J is TRBJ2-3, with 8 bases fitting TRBD2. V gave up 5 bases and J gave up 6 bases; unmatched junction bases: 10. Germline V gene lookup returns CDR1 KGHSH and CDR2 LQKENI. The CDR3 sequence is 15 residues long. The CDR3 coding sequence is TGTGCCAGCTCAAGTACCGGGACTAGGGAGGATACGCAGTATTTT. Its protein product is CASSSTGTREDTQYF.

The V call is TRBV14, the J call TRBJ2-5; 12 bases are a match to TRBD2. V trimming: 3 bases; J trimming: 1 base; junction bases outside the gene matches: 3. The CDR3 loop spans 16 amino acids. The V gene's germline CDR1 is SGHDN and CDR2 FVKESK. The CDR3 DNA reads as TGTGCCAGCAGCCAGGGACTAGCGGGTTTCCAAGAGACCCAGTACTTC. As protein: CASSQGLAGFQETQYF.

The chain carries TRBV7-9 and TRBJ2-7; 9 bases agree with TRBD1. The CDR3 spans 14 residues. V was pared by 3 bases and J by 5 bases, with 5 bases of the junction left unmatched. CDR1 and CDR2 (germline): SEHNR, FQNEAQ (reference sequence). The CDR3: CASSLLQGADEQYF. CDR3 bases: TGTGCCAGCAGCTTGCTACAGGGGGCCGACGAGCAGTACTTC.

This CDR3 is CASSLEVRRNTEAFF. In DNA form, the CDR3 reads TGTGCCAGCAGCTTAGAGGTCAGAAGGAACACTGAAGCTTTCTTT. The chain is built from TRBV11-2 and TRBJ1-1; D gene unclear. Germline lookup yields CDR1 SGHAT and CDR2 FQNNGV. With 0 bases removed from V and 1 base from J, the gap between germline ends came to 9 bases. This CDR3 region has 15 residues.

This rearrangement joins TRBV19 to TRBJ2-1, with 12 bases matching TRBD2. This CDR3 has 16 residues. Germline trimming cut 3 bases from V and 7 bases from J; bases unmatched to any gene: 7. Germline V gene lookup returns CDR1 LNHDA and CDR2 SQIVND (reference sequence). The CDR3 loop is CASSIRLAGGNNEQFF. CDR3 nucleotides: TGTGCCAGTAGTATTAGGCTAGCGGGGGGGAATAATGAGCAGTTCTTC.

The V call is TRBV4-1, the J call TRBJ2-5, with D perhaps matching TRBD1 (5 bases). Germline V gene data show CDR1 as MGHRA and CDR2 as YSYEKL. Trimming took 3 bases from V and 1 from J, leaving 9 bases between them. This CDR3 spans 14 amino acids. CDR3 protein: CASSHRQGQETQYF. DNA for the CDR3: TGCGCCAGCAGCCATCGTCAGGGCCAAGAGACCCAGTACTTC.

The chain combines TRBV6-5 with TRBJ1-5, with 8 bases that match TRBD1. The CDR3 consists of 15 residues. Per germline, CDR1 MNHEY and CDR2 SVGAGI. V shed 5 bases, J shed 6 bases, and the junction held 9 bases outside the gene matches. CDR3 DNA: TGTGCCAGCAGTCTGGGACAGGAAGGGAGTCAGCCCCAGCATTTT. It yields the protein CASSLGQEGSQPQHF.

V and J are TRBV6-6 and TRBJ2-5, with no clear D. Looked up from germline, CDR1 is MNHNY and CDR2 is SVGAGI (reference sequence). The CDR3 is made up of 13 amino acids. V was shortened by 2 bases and J by 6 bases, with 10 bases between the two germline ends. The CDR3 loop is CASSYNRWQTQYF. The CDR3 bases are TGTGCCAGCAGTTACAATCGTTGGCAGACCCAGTACTTC.

This clone has just a few counts. The V gene is TRBV11-2, the J gene TRBJ2-7; TRBD2 matches 12 bases. Looked up from germline, CDR1 is SGHAT and CDR2 is FQNNGV. V trimming: 5 bases; J trimming: 2 bases; junction bases outside the gene matches: 4. The CDR3 length is 15 residues. The DNA of the CDR3 is TGTGCCAGCAGCCGGACTAGCGGGGAGACCTACGAGCAGTACTTC. Residues: CASSRTSGETYEQYF.

The chain couples TRBV5-1 to TRBJ2-7; a weak D match, TRBD2 (5 bases). The CDR3 consists of 16 residues. Trimming cost V 4 bases and J 6 bases, with 23 bases left between them. CDR1 is SGHRS and CDR2 is YFSETQ in the germline V gene. DNA for the CDR3: TGCGCCAGCAGCCCGTACAGACTAAACTCCGAAGGCGAGCAGTACTTC. Translation gives CASSPYRLNSEGEQYF.

The chain is built from TRBV19 and TRBJ2-3; tentative D call: TRBD1 (6 bases). This CDR3 comprises 17 residues. Germline V gives CDR1 LNHDA, CDR2 SQIVND (reference sequence). V was trimmed by 6 bases and J by 4 bases, leaving 23 bases between them. The CDR3: CASRLTGTTLIPDTQYF. In nucleotides, the CDR3 is TGTGCCAGTAGACTCACAGGGACAACCCTTATCCCAGATACGCAGTATTTT.

This clone was recorded only once. The V gene is TRBV5-5, the J gene TRBJ1-1; D may be TRBD1 (6 bases). The CDR3 is 14 residues long. Trimming took 5 bases from V and 11 from J, leaving 22 bases between them. The V gene's germline CDR1 is SGHKS and CDR2 YYEKEE (reference sequence). As DNA, the CDR3 is TGTGCCAGCAGACCTAGACAGGCCCCCTTGCCGGCTTTCTTT. It encodes CASRPRQAPLPAFF.

The chain couples TRBV9 to TRBJ1-2, with D possibly TRBD1 on 6 matching bases. V lost 8 bases and J lost 5, with 16 bases in between. This CDR3 region has 13 residues. CDR1 SGDLS and CDR2 YYNGEE come from the germline V gene. The chain's CDR3 is CASHKTGSYGYTF. CDR3 DNA: TGTGCCAGTCATAAGACAGGTTCTTATGGCTACACCTTC.

In its sample, this clone was seen a few times. The chain couples TRBV10-1 to TRBJ2-1; TRBD2 aligns across 9 bases. Germline CDR1 is WNHNN and CDR2 is SYGVQD (reference sequence). The CDR3 covers 15 residues. After removal of 6 bases from V and 4 bases from J, the junction contained 7 bases not matched to a gene. This CDR3 reads CASSPGLARYNEQFF. Here the CDR3 DNA reads TGCGCCAGCAGCCCCGGACTAGCGCGGTACAATGAGCAGTTCTTC.

This clone was counted only a few times. This rearrangement joins TRBV12-5 to TRBJ1-4, with 9 nucleotides matching TRBD1. The V gene's germline CDR1 is LGHNT and CDR2 FRNRAP. V lost 2 bases, J lost 4 bases, and 17 bases stayed unmatched. This CDR3 has 20 residues. In DNA, the CDR3 is TGTGCTAGTGGTTTGAGCCACAGGGGGCTTCGGAGGGACAATAATGAAAAACTGTTTTTT. As protein: CASGLSHRGLRRDNNEKLFF. Variable domain in full (rest from reference TRBV12-5 and TRBJ1-4): DARVTQTPRHKVTEMGQEVTMRCQPILGHNTVFWYRQTMMQGLELLAYFRNRAPLDDSGMPKDRFSAEMPDATLATLKIQPSEPRDSAVYFCASGLSHRGLRRDNNEKLFFGSGTQLSVL.

A few counts support this clone. The chain carries TRBV27 and TRBJ2-2; possible D gene TRBD1, 6 bases. Trimming removed 6 bases at V and 0 bases at J, with 17 bases between. Germline CDR1 and CDR2: MNHEY and SMNVEV (reference sequence). This CDR3 is 17 amino acids long. CDR3 in amino acids: CASSPRWGQPNTGELFF. The CDR3 region has the DNA TGTGCCAGCAGCCCGAGATGGGGACAACCGAACACCGGGGAGCTGTTTTTT.

The gene calls are TRBV4-3 and TRBJ1-4; TRBD1 might be the D (6 bases). The CDR3 runs to 17 residues. The germline CDR1 and CDR2 sequences are LGHNA and YSLEER. Trimming shortened V by 0 bases and J by 2 bases, and 13 bases separated the two germline ends. CDR3: CASSQDPGGATNEKLFF. The CDR3 DNA is TGCGCCAGCAGCCAAGACCCCGGGGGGGCCACTAATGAAAAACTGTTTTTT.

V and J are TRBV9 and TRBJ2-7, with a possible D match to TRBD1 (6 bases). This CDR3 has 13 residues. Germline-derived CDR1 and CDR2 are SGDLS and YYNGEE. V was clipped by 2 bases and J by 7 bases, with 13 bases between them. The CDR3 sequence is CASSVGTSIEQYF. In nucleotides, the CDR3 is TGTGCCAGCAGCGTCGGGACATCAATTGAGCAGTACTTC.

V gene TRBV5-6 combines with J gene TRBJ2-3; tentative D call: TRBD2 (5 bases). This CDR3 region has 12 residues. The V and J ends lost 6 bases and 6 bases respectively, with 11 bases between them. The germline V gene encodes CDR1 SGHDT and CDR2 YYEEEE. CDR3 sequence: CASTLTGDTQYF. The CDR3 region has the DNA TGTGCCAGCACCCTTACGGGGGATACGCAGTATTTT.